This passage covers 10 T cell receptor beta chains from one sample sequenced in a study of cytomegalovirus exposure and HLA in healthy donors (dated by TCRdb to about 2017). The library came from the immunoSEQ multiplex PCR assay. Not all clones reach the TCRdb copy of this immuneACCESS table, which keeps in-frame sequences only. Checked studies attribute under half of the gap to unresolved V genes and leave the rest unexplained. The sample data list approximately 300,000 clones, and 86% of these were observed just once. The biggest ten clones account for around 0.8% of the sample. The specimen was PBMCs. The receptors shown here come from a woman aged 18-35 years in good health and CMV-seronegative.

The rearrangement uses TRBV6-5 and TRBJ2-7, with D maybe TRBD1 (6 bases). Germline CDR1 MNHEY, CDR2 SVGAGI. Deletions cut 5 bases from V and 4 bases from J, with 12 bases between. CDR3 length: 13 amino acids. In DNA form, the CDR3 reads TGTGCCAGCAGTGAACAGGGTTCTTACGAGCAGTACTTC. Translated, it gives CASSEQGSYEQYF.

The genes are TRBV28 and TRBJ2-3; the D gene is possibly TRBD2 (6 bases). V was cut by 6 bases and J by 0 bases, with 7 bases left in between. Germline values: CDR1 MDHEN, CDR2 SYDVKM. The CDR3 consists of 13 residues. The CDR3 nucleotides are TGTGCCAGCAGCAGCGGGAGCACAGATACGCAGTATTTT. It encodes CASSSGSTDTQYF.

The genes are TRBV6-6 and TRBJ1-1, with D possibly being TRBD1 (5 bases). Trimming cost V 5 bases and J 4 bases, with 14 bases left between them. The germline V gene has CDR1 MNHNY and CDR2 SVGAGI (reference sequence). CDR3 length equals 14 residues. This CDR3 reads CASSEARGGTEAFF. As DNA, the CDR3 is TGTGCCAGCAGTGAGGCTAGGGGTGGCACTGAAGCTTTCTTT.

The CDR3 bases are TGTGCCAGTAGTATAGCCCTCGACACACCGAGCAACGAGCAGTACTTC. Protein: CASSIALDTPSNEQYF. The chain uses TRBV19 and TRBJ2-7; D is unclear. This CDR3 has 16 residues. Germline CDR1 and CDR2: LNHDA and SQIVND (reference sequence). The V gene lost 1 base and the J gene lost 5 bases, with 18 bases spanning the gap. Using reference TRBV19 and TRBJ2-7 for the parts outside the CDR3, the full variable domain is DGGITQSPKYLFRKEGQNVTLSCEQNLNHDAMYWYRQDPGQGLRLIYYSQIVNDFQKGDIAEGYSVSREKKESFPLTVTSAQKNPTAFYLCASSIALDTPSNEQYFGPGTRLTVT.

This clone was seen a single time. This chain connects TRBV7-3 to TRBJ2-1; a possible D gene is TRBD1 (6 bases). V shed 5 bases and J shed 9 bases, with 11 bases lying between them. The CDR3 is 12 residues long. Germline CDR1 is SGHTA and CDR2 is FQGTGA. CDR3 protein: CASSPQGSEQFF. CDR3 bases: TGTGCCAGCAGCCCCCAGGGGTCTGAGCAGTTCTTC.

This rearrangement joins TRBV6-5 to TRBJ2-7; TRBD2 matches at 10 bases. In germline, CDR1 is MNHEY, CDR2 SVGAGI. Trimming cost V 8 bases and J 4 bases; bases outside gene matches: 5. CDR3 size: 13 residues. For the CDR3, the DNA is TGTGCCAGCTTCCCTAGCGGGAGTTACGAGCAGTACTTC. It specifies CASFPSGSYEQYF.

This chain links TRBV2 with TRBJ1-5, with TRBD1 as a possible D gene (6 bases). This CDR3 contains 17 residues. With 6 bases removed from V and 0 bases from J, the gap between germline ends came to 18 bases. CDR1 and CDR2 (germline): SNHLY, FYNNEI. The CDR3 region has the DNA TGTGCCAGCAGCCGACGCGTCCGGACAGATAGCAATCAGCCCCAGCATTTT. Its translation: CASSRRVRTDSNQPQHF.

CDR3 nucleotide sequence: TGTGCCAGCAGTTTCCCTCCCCGCGGTGTCTACGAGCAGTACTTC. It codes for CASSFPPRGVYEQYF. V and J are TRBV28 and TRBJ2-7; D remains unclear. Looked up from germline, CDR1 is MDHEN and CDR2 is SYDVKM. Trimming took 3 bases from V and 3 from J, leaving 15 bases between them. This CDR3 is 15 amino acids long. Complete variable domain (other parts from reference TRBV28 and TRBJ2-7): DVKVTQSSRYLVKRTGEKVFLECVQDMDHENMFWYRQDPGLGLRLIYFSYDVKMKEKGDIPEGYSVSREKKERFSLILESASTNQTSMYLCASSFPPRGVYEQYFGPGTRLTVT.

The chain uses TRBV19 and TRBJ2-7; a possible D gene is TRBD1 (6 bases). This CDR3 has 21 amino acids. Germline loops: CDR1 LNHDA, CDR2 SQIVND (reference sequence). With 3 bases removed from V and 2 bases from J, the gap between germline ends came to 32 bases. The CDR3 DNA follows: TGTGCCAGTAGTATTTCACGGGGTTCGAAGAGCGGTAGGGGGAGTACCTACGAGCAGTACTTC. Its protein product is CASSISRGSKSGRGSTYEQYF.

V is TRBV6-6 and J is TRBJ2-5; 7 nucleotides line up with TRBD2. This CDR3 is built from 15 residues. V gave up 2 bases and J gave up 5 bases; unmatched junction bases: 8. Germline-derived CDR1 and CDR2 are MNHNY and SVGAGI (reference sequence). CDR3 coding DNA: TGTGCCAGCAGTTACCCGGGGCGGGGGTTGGAGACCCAGTACTTC. Its protein is CASSYPGRGLETQYF.